These 18 T cell receptor beta chains were all obtained from the same sample, sequenced in a study of T cells in Graves' hyperthyroidism and ophthalmopathy. Researchers amplified the TCR beta CDR3 regions from RNA transcripts. The TCR CDR3 first-round RT-PCR relied on the HTBI primer set. TCRdb re-called the multiplex PCR reads through MiXCR, storing one row per CDR3 protein. The data contain roughly 300,000 distinct CDR3 sequences, 21% of them seen just once; the ten biggest clones take up about 50%. Material for sequencing was blood. The receptors shown here come from a woman between 45 and 65 years old with Graves' hyperthyroidism.

This clonotype was detected only a few times. The chain recombines TRBV5-1 with TRBJ1-2, with a tentative D call TRBD1 (6 bases). Germline lookup yields CDR1 SGHRS and CDR2 YFSETQ. This CDR3 has 15 residues. V lost 2 bases to trimming and J lost 0 bases, with 11 bases between them. CDR3: CASSLGGTTNYGYTF. CDR3 DNA: TGCGCCAGCAGCTTAGGCGGGACAACTAACTATGGCTACACCTTC.

Many counts were recorded for this clonotype. The J gene is TRBJ2-5, the V gene TRBV2; D ambiguous. CDR1 is SNHLY, CDR2 FYNNEI, per germline. The CDR3 spans 12 residues. Trimming cost V 6 bases and J 5 bases, with 10 bases left between them. CDR3 region: CASSGAEETQYF. The CDR3 region has the DNA TGTGCCAGCAGCGGTGCGGAGGAGACCCAGTACTTC.

This clonotype has a handful of counts. The rearrangement links TRBV2 to TRBJ1-5; 7 positions agree with TRBD1. Germline CDR1 is SNHLY and CDR2 is FYNNEI. V lost 2 bases, J lost 6 bases, and 4 bases stayed unmatched. CDR3 length equals 14 residues. As DNA, the CDR3 is TGTGCCAGCAGTGAAATAGGGGGCGGTCAGCCCCAGCATTTT. Translation gives CASSEIGGGQPQHF.

This clonotype came up a few times. The CDR3 DNA is TGTGCCAGCAGCCCCCAAGCGGGAGTCGTCTACAATGAGCAGTTCTTC. It specifies CASSPQAGVVYNEQFF. The J gene is TRBJ2-1, the V gene TRBV7-9, with 8 bases aligning to TRBD2. Germline loops: CDR1 SEHNR, CDR2 FQNEAQ (reference sequence). The CDR3 has 16 residues. V lost 5 bases, J lost 3 bases, and 9 bases stayed unmatched.

This clonotype came up many times. The DNA of the CDR3 is TGCGCCAGCAGCTTGCGACAAGGGGTCTACGAGCAGTACTTC. Residues: CASSLRQGVYEQYF. The chain links TRBV5-1 to TRBJ2-7; D is possibly TRBD1 (5 bases). The CDR3 extends over 14 amino acids. V lost 1 base to trimming and J lost 3 bases, with 11 bases between them. Germline-derived CDR1 and CDR2 are SGHRS and YFSETQ.

This clonotype was seen ten or more times. This chain links TRBV5-1 with TRBJ1-6; tentative D call: TRBD1 (6 bases). CDR3 length: 14 residues. V was trimmed by 4 bases and J by 4 bases, leaving 9 bases between them. Germline V gene lookup returns CDR1 SGHRS and CDR2 YFSETQ. The CDR3 sequence is CASSRGNYNSPLHF. CDR3 coding DNA: TGCGCCAGCAGCAGGGGGAATTATAATTCACCCCTCCACTTT.

V is TRBV20-1 and J is TRBJ2-7; perhaps D is TRBD1 or TRBD2 (5 bases each). The germline V and J ends were trimmed by 0 bases and 2 bases, with 11 bases remaining between them. The CDR3 is 14 residues long. From germline, CDR1 is DFQATT and CDR2 SNEGSKA (reference sequence). CDR3 in DNA: TGCAGTGCTAGAGAGTCGGGGCGGACCTACGAGCAGTACTTC. This gives the protein CSARESGRTYEQYF.

This clonotype occurred many times. This rearrangement joins TRBV27 to TRBJ2-3; D is unclear. Germline CDR1 reads MNHEY; CDR2 reads SMNVEV (reference sequence). The CDR3 runs 13 residues. Between the trimmed V and J ends, which lost 2 bases and 6 bases, there was a span of 9 bases. CDR3: CASSLAGWDTQYF. As DNA, the CDR3 is TGTGCCAGCAGTTTAGCTGGGTGGGATACGCAGTATTTT.

The table lists this clonotype with many counts. The chain carries TRBV28 and TRBJ1-6; D perhaps matches TRBD1 (6 bases). This CDR3 has 14 amino acids. V lost 5 bases, J lost 10 bases, and 15 bases lay in between. The germline V gene has CDR1 MDHEN and CDR2 SYDVKM. The CDR3: CASSAMGASSPLHF. The CDR3 DNA sequence: TGTGCCAGCAGTGCAATGGGGGCATCCTCACCCCTCCACTTT. Combining the CDR3 with reference TRBV28 and TRBJ1-6 gives the whole variable domain DVKVTQSSRYLVKRTGEKVFLECVQDMDHENMFWYRQDPGLGLRLIYFSYDVKMKEKGDIPEGYSVSREKKERFSLILESASTNQTSMYLCASSAMGASSPLHFGNGTRLTVT.

Only a few counts were recorded for this clonotype. The chain employs TRBV7-9 and TRBJ2-5, with 8 bases aligning to TRBD2. The J segment lost 2 bases and the V segment lost 1 base, leaving 3 bases of the junction unmatched. The germline CDR1 and CDR2 sequences are SEHNR and FQNEAQ (reference sequence). The CDR3 has 15 residues. As DNA, the CDR3 is TGTGCCAGCAGCTTAGTAGCGGGGCGACAAGAGACCCAGTACTTC. This gives the protein CASSLVAGRQETQYF.

The CDR3 nucleotides read TGTGCCAGCTCACCACGGATTTGGGATGAAGCTTTCTTT. This codes for CASSPRIWDEAFF. The rearrangement uses TRBV18 and TRBJ1-1; D gene ambiguous. This CDR3 has 13 residues. Between the trimmed V and J ends, which lost 1 base and 7 bases, there was a span of 10 bases. Germline lookup yields CDR1 KGHSH and CDR2 LQKENI.

The chain has TRBV6-1 and TRBJ1-1; D perhaps matches TRBD1 (5 bases). Germline CDR1 is MNHNS and CDR2 is SASEGT. The CDR3 contains 14 residues. V lost 2 bases, J lost 4 bases, and 11 bases lay in between. The CDR3, as DNA: TGTGCCAGCAGTGAAAACTGGGGGAGCACTGAAGCTTTCTTT. It yields the protein CASSENWGSTEAFF.

This clonotype came up many times. The rearrangement joins TRBV5-8 to TRBJ1-2; D is undetermined. The CDR3 loop spans 15 amino acids. The germline V gene encodes CDR1 SGHTS and CDR2 YDEGEE. V was trimmed by 1 base and J by 0 bases, leaving 10 bases between them. CDR3 coding DNA: TGTGCCAGCAGCTTGAGCCTGAGGGCTAACTATGGCTACACCTTC. Amino acids: CASSLSLRANYGYTF.

This chain connects TRBV18 to TRBJ1-3, with 7 bases fitting TRBD1. CDR3 length: 17 residues. Germline CDR1 reads KGHSH; CDR2 reads LQKENI. Unmatched junction bases numbered 6, after V lost 1 base and J lost 0 bases. In nucleotides, the CDR3 is TGTGCCAGCTCACCACTTCAGGGGGGAAGCTCTGGAAACACCATATATTTT. Protein: CASSPLQGGSSGNTIYF.

The rearrangement uses TRBV19 and TRBJ2-4; tentatively, D is TRBD1 or TRBD2 (5 bases each). This CDR3 is built from 15 residues. V lost 1 base, J lost 5 bases, and 12 bases lay in between. Germline-derived CDR1 and CDR2 are LNHDA and SQIVND (reference sequence). CDR3 bases: TGTGCCAGTAGTATAGTCGGGGCAGGCCAAAACATTCAGTACTTC. This gives the protein CASSIVGAGQNIQYF.

This clonotype was seen at least ten times. The gene calls are TRBV18 and TRBJ2-2; D not resolved. Germline loops: CDR1 KGHSH, CDR2 LQKENI. V gave up 2 bases and J gave up 13 bases, with 17 bases separating them. This CDR3 has 14 amino acids. CDR3 nucleotides: TGTGCCAGCTCACCATCCATCTCTACAAGAGGGCTGTTTTTT. This codes for CASSPSISTRGLFF.

In its sample, this clonotype was seen many times. V usage is TRBV20-1 and J usage is TRBJ2-2; 9 positions match TRBD1. Germline V gives CDR1 DFQATT, CDR2 SNEGSKA (reference sequence). After removal of 0 bases from V and 6 bases from J, the junction contained 8 bases not matched to a gene. This CDR3 has 16 amino acids. CDR3 region: CSARDQTGGRSGELFF. The CDR3 DNA reads as TGCAGTGCTAGAGATCAGACAGGGGGTCGCTCCGGGGAGCTGTTTTTT.

This clonotype occurred many times. Here the CDR3 reads CSVVLGEQYF. CDR3 bases: TGCAGTGTGGTACTTGGCGAGCAGTACTTC. The chain has TRBV20-1 and TRBJ2-7; D is ambiguous. This CDR3 region has 10 residues. With 7 bases removed from V and 6 bases from J, the gap between germline ends came to 10 bases. CDR1 is DFQATT, CDR2 SNEGSKA, per germline (reference sequence).